The clone carrying this T cell receptor beta chain showed up many times. Antigen: not known. The data stem from a study of T-cell memory formation after mild COVID-19. Study overall: Across donors, TCR clusters were largely donor specific. General study points: SARS-CoV-2 specificity was not confirmed for second-wave clones peaking on day 37.

In TCRdb, the 5' RACE reads were re-called with MiXCR into one record per CDR3 protein. In the table there are about 7,100 distinct CDR3 sequences, less than 75% of which are singletons. This TCR was sampled from an adult who had mild COVID-19 (a few samples of this study predate the infection). Cell type and time point are not known. Source material: PBMCs or a T cell subset sorted from them (not recorded which).

The CDR3 DNA is TGTGCCAGCAGCGCCGGGACTCATGGCAGGGAGACCCAGTACTTC. This gives the protein CASSAGTHGRETQYF. The chain joins TRBV28 to TRBJ2-5, with TRBD2 as a possible D gene (6 bases). The length of the CDR3 is 15 residues. The germline V and J ends were trimmed by 6 bases and 5 bases, with 19 bases remaining between them. From germline, CDR1 is MDHEN and CDR2 SYDVKM.